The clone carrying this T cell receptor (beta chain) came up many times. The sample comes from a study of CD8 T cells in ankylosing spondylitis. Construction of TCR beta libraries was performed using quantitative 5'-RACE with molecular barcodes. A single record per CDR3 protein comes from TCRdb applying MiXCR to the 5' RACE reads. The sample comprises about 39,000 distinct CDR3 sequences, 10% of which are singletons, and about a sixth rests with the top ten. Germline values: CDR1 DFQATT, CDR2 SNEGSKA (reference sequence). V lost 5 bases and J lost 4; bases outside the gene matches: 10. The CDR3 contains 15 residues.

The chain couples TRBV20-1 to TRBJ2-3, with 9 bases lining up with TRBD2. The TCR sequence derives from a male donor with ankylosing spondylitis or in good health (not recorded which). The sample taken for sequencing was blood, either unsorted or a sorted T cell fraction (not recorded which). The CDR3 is CSALGGTSLSDTQYF. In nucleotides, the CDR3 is TGCAGTGCTCTCGGGGGGACTAGCTTGTCAGATACGCAGTATTTT.